This T cell receptor (beta chain) was identified during a study of T cell responses to AZD1222 COVID-19 vaccine. The protocol was immunoSEQ multiplex PCR, while the TCRdb copy is restricted to in-frame clones and leaves out a portion. The sample records about 150,000 clones, approximately 94% being singletons. Sequenced here: peripheral blood, sampled on day 0 of AZD1222 vaccination. The sequence was obtained from an adult in good health.

CDR3 DNA: TGTGCCACCAGCAGTAACGCTAATGAGCAGTTCTTC. Translated: CATSSNANEQFF. The chain joins TRBV15 to TRBJ2-1; the D is unclear. This CDR3 is 12 amino acids long. Trimming left V 3 bases short and J 7 bases short, with 7 bases between. Per the germline V gene, CDR1 is LNHNV and CDR2 is YYDKDF (reference sequence).